This entry lists 2 T cell receptor beta chains sequenced from one sample in a study of blood T cell repertoires in COVID-19. The table came from immunoSEQ multiplex PCR; TCRdb's copy has only in-frame clones and leaves some out. The table includes 150,000 or so clones, about 90% detected once. Sequencing was performed on peripheral blood. The source is a man aged 25 to 40 with COVID-19, enrolled during active disease.

This clone was seen a few times. V gene TRBV28 combines with J gene TRBJ1-5; no clear D gene. Germline loops: CDR1 MDHEN, CDR2 SYDVKM. The length of the CDR3 is 15 residues. Trimming took 1 base from V and 5 from J, leaving 12 bases between them. The DNA of the CDR3 is TGTGCCAGCAGTTTATCGGGTGGAGTATATCAGCCCCAGCATTTT. This translates into CASSLSGGVYQPQHF.

The chain recombines TRBV6-1 with TRBJ1-1, with a tentative D call TRBD1 (6 bases). V shed 2 bases and J shed 13 bases, with 17 bases lying between them. CDR1 MNHNS and CDR2 SASEGT come from the germline V gene. The CDR3 runs 13 residues. The CDR3 sequence: CASSETGQRGGFF. The CDR3 nucleotides are TGTGCCAGCAGTGAAACAGGACAGCGTGGGGGTTTCTTT.